This is a list of T cell receptor beta chains from one sample in a study of human T cells and chemical hapten exposure. TCRdb fed the RACE reads into MiXCR, producing one record per CDR3 protein. Among more than 75,000 distinct CDR3 sequences, under 10% were seen once, and the ten largest hold roughly 1.4%. The specimen was whole blood. These receptors originate from a male donor in good health. Some clones in this sample may be carry-over from other donors' samples. CDR3s include the opening cysteine and the closing phenylalanine or tryptophan. D genes are given only for firm matches. Some rows have no size entry. The others give once, few or many, or a class for an expanded clone.

D | size | J | V | CDR3 | DNA
TRBD1 | . | TRBJ1-6 | TRBV7-6 | CASSSRDRGNSPLHF | TGTGCCAGCAGCTCGCGCGACAGGGGGAATTCACCCCTCCACTTT
TRBD1 | few | TRBJ2-3 | TRBV10-3 | CAISPRGPQGTDTQYF | TGTGCCATCAGCCCCAGGGGGCCACAGGGCACAGATACGCAGTATTTT
. | few | TRBJ1-1 | TRBV27 | CASSPQDTNTEAFF | TGTGCCAGCAGCCCCCAGGACACGAACACTGAAGCTTTCTTT
. | many | TRBJ1-1 | TRBV2 | CASSGDAFTEAFF | TGTGCCAGCAGTGGGGACGCATTCACTGAAGCTTTCTTT
TRBD1 | many | TRBJ1-2 | TRBV20-1 | CSATDRVPGGAYGYTF | TGCAGTGCCACAGACAGGGTACCAGGGGGAGCCTATGGCTACACCTTC
. | few | TRBJ1-2 | TRBV7-9 | CASSLNVPGPNYGYTF | TGTGCCAGCAGCTTAAACGTGCCAGGCCCTAACTATGGCTACACCTTC
TRBD2 | . | TRBJ2-3 | TRBV2 | CASKPGLVTGTDTQYF | TGTGCCAGCAAACCGGGACTAGTGACAGGCACAGATACGCAGTATTTT
. | few | TRBJ1-6 | TRBV20-1 | CSARQSYSYNSPLHF | TGCAGTGCTAGGCAGTCGTACTCCTATAATTCACCCCTCCACTTT
. | few | TRBJ2-3 | TRBV5-6 | CASSLIQEADTQYF | TGTGCCAGCAGCTTGATACAGGAGGCAGATACGCAGTATTTT
. | few | TRBJ1-2 | TRBV6-1 | CASRLEPPNGDGYTF | TGTGCCAGCAGATTGGAACCCCCGAACGGGGATGGCTACACCTTC
. | few | TRBJ1-6 | TRBV7-8 | CASSLELMGSGNSPLHF | TGTGCCAGCAGCTTAGAGCTGATGGGTTCGGGTAATTCACCCCTCCACTTT
. | . | TRBJ2-7 | TRBV25-1 | CASRSTWGRPYEQYF | TGTGCCAGCAGATCCACATGGGGCAGACCCTACGAGCAGTACTTC
. | few | TRBJ1-1 | TRBV29-1 | CSAGGGFSTEAFF | TGCAGCGCGGGTGGAGGGTTTTCCACTGAAGCTTTCTTT
. | . | TRBJ2-3 | TRBV29-1 | CSVDGGLRTDTQYF | TGCAGCGTTGATGGGGGGCTTAGGACAGATACGCAGTATTTT
. | . | TRBJ2-1 | TRBV2 | CASSEGLSTSEQFF | TGTGCCAGCAGTGAAGGACTAAGTACGAGTGAGCAGTTCTTC
TRBD2 | many | TRBJ2-3 | TRBV29-1 | CSGTSLAGGTDTQYF | TGCAGCGGTACAAGCCTAGCGGGGGGCACAGATACGCAGTATTTT
TRBD2 | few | TRBJ2-5 | TRBV6-1 | CASSRASGEETQYF | TGTGCCAGCAGTAGGGCTAGCGGAGAAGAGACCCAGTACTTC
. | few | TRBJ2-5 | TRBV12-3/TRBV12-4 | CASSSSVVAETQYF | TGTGCCAGCAGCTCCTCGGTAGTAGCCGAGACCCAGTACTTC
. | . | TRBJ1-5 | TRBV7-2 | CASSSSRSNQPQHF | TGTGCCAGCAGCTCGAGCCGTAGCAATCAGCCCCAGCATTTT
. | many | TRBJ1-1 | TRBV12-3/TRBV12-4 | CASSSGRGTEAFF | TGTGCCAGCAGTTCAGGGAGGGGGACTGAAGCTTTCTTT
TRBD2 | few | TRBJ2-3 | TRBV12-3/TRBV12-4 | CASSTGLAAFPSTDTQYF | TGTGCCAGCAGTACGGGACTAGCGGCCTTTCCTAGCACAGATACGCAGTATTTT
TRBD1 | few | TRBJ2-5 | TRBV6-5 | CASSLTLQGDETQYF | TGTGCCAGCAGCCTCACTCTCCAGGGGGACGAGACCCAGTACTTC
. | few | TRBJ2-5 | TRBV30 | CAWEQETQYF | TGTGCCTGGGAACAAGAGACCCAGTACTTC
TRBD1 | . | TRBJ1-1 | TRBV6-5 | CASRFGTGGTEAFF | TGTGCCAGCAGATTCGGGACAGGAGGCACTGAAGCTTTCTTT
. | many | TRBJ1-1 | TRBV12-5 | CASGPGQITEAFF | TGTGCTAGTGGTCCAGGACAGATCACTGAAGCTTTCTTT
TRBD2 | many | TRBJ2-3 | TRBV10-3 | CAISPGLAGAGGDTQYF | TGTGCCATCAGTCCGGGACTAGCGGGAGCAGGCGGAGATACGCAGTATTTT
TRBD2 | . | TRBJ2-1 | TRBV6-4 | CASSDGGGANEQFF | TGTGCCAGCAGTGATGGCGGGGGGGCCAATGAGCAGTTCTTC
TRBD2 | . | TRBJ2-1 | TRBV29-1 | CSGRLADNEQFF | TGCAGCGGACGACTAGCGGACAATGAGCAGTTCTTC
. | many | TRBJ2-5 | TRBV29-1 | CSVGGLQETQYF | TGCAGCGTTGGGGGGCTCCAAGAGACCCAGTACTTC
. | . | TRBJ1-3 | TRBV15 | CATSREGVLNTIYF | TGTGCCACCAGCAGAGAGGGGGTTTTGAACACCATATATTTT
. | . | TRBJ2-5 | TRBV29-1 | CSVHRVIGETQYF | TGCAGCGTTCACAGGGTCATTGGAGAGACCCAGTACTTC
. | . | TRBJ1-6 | TRBV5-4 | CASSLREYNSPLHF | TGTGCCAGCAGCTTGAGGGAGTATAATTCACCCCTCCACTTT
. | . | TRBJ1-5 | TRBV6-2/TRBV6-3 | CASSYGENQPQHF | TGTGCCAGCAGTTACGGAGAGAATCAGCCCCAGCATTTT
. | many | TRBJ2-2 | TRBV6-2/TRBV6-3 | CASRHTSLTTGELFF | TGTGCCAGCAGACACACTAGCTTGACGACCGGGGAGCTGTTTTTT
TRBD1 | few | TRBJ1-1 | TRBV5-4 | CASSLQGAGTEAFF | TGTGCCAGCAGCCTACAGGGGGCGGGGACTGAAGCTTTCTTT
. | . | TRBJ1-1 | TRBV6-5 | CATKGNAQENTEAFF | TGTGCCACCAAGGGGAACGCACAGGAGAACACTGAAGCTTTCTTT
TRBD1 | many | TRBJ1-1 | TRBV27 | CASSNRGLWGNAEAFF | TGTGCCAGCAGCAACAGGGGGCTGTGGGGAAACGCTGAAGCTTTCTTT